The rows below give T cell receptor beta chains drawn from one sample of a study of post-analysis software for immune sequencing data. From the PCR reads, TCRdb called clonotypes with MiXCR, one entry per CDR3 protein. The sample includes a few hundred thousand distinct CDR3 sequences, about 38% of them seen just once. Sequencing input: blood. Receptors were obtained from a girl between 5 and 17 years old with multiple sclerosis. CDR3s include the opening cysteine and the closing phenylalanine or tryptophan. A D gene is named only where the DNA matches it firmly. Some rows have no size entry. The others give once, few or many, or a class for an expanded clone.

TGTGCCAGCAGTTCTTCCCCTCGAGCTGTATGGGGCTACACCTTC	CASSSSPRAVWGYTF	TRBJ1-2	-	few	TRBV28	15
TGCGCCAGCGGCTGGACAGGGTTTAACATGAACACTGAAGCTTTCTTT	CASGWTGFNMNTEAFF	TRBJ1-1	TRBD1	few	TRBV5-1	16
TGCAGCGTGCCCACTAGCGGTATTGCGGATACGCAGTATTTT	CSVPTSGIADTQYF	TRBJ2-3	TRBD2	many	TRBV29-1	14
TGTGCCAGCAGCCAAGAGGGCGAAGCTTTCTTT	CASSQEGEAFF	TRBJ1-1	-	-	TRBV3-1	11
TGTGCCAGCAGCTTAACCCCGAGGGGGGACGACGCTTTCTTT	CASSLTPRGDDAFF	TRBJ1-1	-	many	TRBV7-6	14
TGCGCCAGCAGCGATCGGCTGAGGGCCTACAATGCGCAGTACTTC	CASSDRLRAYNAQYF	TRBJ2-5	-	-	TRBV5-1	15
TGTGCCAGCAGTCTTGGACAGGGGGCGCGGGAGCAGTACTTC	CASSLGQGAREQYF	TRBJ2-7	TRBD1	-	TRBV3-1	14
TGCAGTGCTGGGAGGGGGGCCTCTAATGAAAAACTGTTTTTT	CSAGRGASNEKLFF	TRBJ1-4	-	many	TRBV20-1	14
TGTGCCAGCAGCCAAGGACGGGACAGGTCCTACGAGCAGTACTTC	CASSQGRDRSYEQYF	TRBJ2-7	TRBD1	-	TRBV14	15
TGTGCCACCAGCAGGGTAGGAACCGGGGAGCTGTTTTTT	CATSRVGTGELFF	TRBJ2-2	-	few	TRBV27	13
TGTGCCAGCAGGAGCCTCACTGGCGGGGGGGCGGAGACCCAGTACTTC	CASRSLTGGGAETQYF	TRBJ2-5	TRBD2	-	TRBV28	16
TGCGCCAGCAGCGCTAGCGGAGACCAAGAGACCCAGTACTTC	CASSASGDQETQYF	TRBJ2-5	TRBD2	many	TRBV5-1	14
TGCAGTGCTAGGGGGGGACTTGCGGGGGATGAGCAGTACTTC	CSARGGLAGDEQYF	TRBJ2-5	TRBD2	-	TRBV20-1	14
TGTGCCAGCAGTCGGCAAAGGACAGATACGCAGTATTTT	CASSRQRTDTQYF	TRBJ2-3	-	-	TRBV27	13
TGTGCCAGCAGCTTAGCGGTGAACTACGAGCAGTACTTC	CASSLAVNYEQYF	TRBJ2-7	-	-	TRBV11-2	13
TGTGCCAGCAGCTCCCGGCACGTGGACACTGAAGCTTTCTTT	CASSSRHVDTEAFF	TRBJ1-1	-	-	TRBV3-1	14
TGCAGCGCTGAAGCGGGAGATCAGCCCCAGCATTTT	CSAEAGDQPQHF	TRBJ1-5	-	many	TRBV20-1	12
TGTGCCAGCAGTATTTCGAGCGGGGGGGTCAAAAACATTCAGTACTTC	CASSISSGGVKNIQYF	TRBJ2-4	TRBD2	-	TRBV2	16
TGTGCGAGCAGCCAAGCCGCCAGGGGTGATGGCTACACCTTC	CASSQAARGDGYTF	TRBJ1-2	-	-	TRBV3-1	14
TGCGCCAGCAGCCTGGATGGATCGGCCCCTAACTACGAGCAGTACTTC	CASSLDGSAPNYEQYF	TRBJ2-7	-	few	TRBV5-1	16
TGTGCCAGCTCTCCGGGACAGGGGAATAGCAATCAGCCCCAGCATTTT	CASSPGQGNSNQPQHF	TRBJ1-5	TRBD1	few	TRBV18	16
TGTGCCAGCAGTGAAAATTCAGGCATCTACAATGAGCAGTTCTTC	CASSENSGIYNEQFF	TRBJ2-1	-	-	TRBV25-1	15
TGTGCCAGCAGTGAATTAGGCCAGTCGGGTGGGCAGTTCTTC	CASSELGQSGGQFF	TRBJ2-1	-	-	TRBV25-1	14
TGTGCCAGCAGCCAAGTCCCCAGAGAGACCCAGTACTTC	CASSQVPRETQYF	TRBJ2-5	-	-	TRBV7-2	13
TGTGCCAGCTCGGGGGGACTAGCGGGGCCATCGACCCAGTACTTC	CASSGGLAGPSTQYF	TRBJ2-5	TRBD2	-	TRBV12-3/TRBV12-4	15
TGTGCCAGCAGTTTCAGGGGGGCCATTGAGACCCAGTACTTC	CASSFRGAIETQYF	TRBJ2-5	-	once	TRBV12-3/TRBV12-4	14
TGTGCCAGCAGCTTCCGGTCTAGCCGCACCTACGAGCAGTACTTC	CASSFRSSRTYEQYF	TRBJ2-7	-	few	TRBV5-6	15
TGTGCCAGCAGCTTATTGCAGGATGACTACACCTTC	CASSLLQDDYTF	TRBJ1-2	-	-	TRBV7-9	12
TGCGCCAGCAGCTTGGCGAGCGGCGCGAGCATGTTCTTC	CASSLASGASMFF	TRBJ2-1	-	-	TRBV5-1	13
TGTGCCAGTTGGGACAGGGGAAACGGCTACACCTTC	CASWDRGNGYTF	TRBJ1-2	TRBD1	many	TRBV19	12
TGTGCTAGTGGTTTGGACACAGATACGCAGTATTTT	CASGLDTDTQYF	TRBJ2-3	-	many	TRBV12-5	12
TGTGCCAGCAGTTACCGCCTGACAGGGGGTGTGAACACTGAAGCTTTCTTT	CASSYRLTGGVNTEAFF	TRBJ1-1	TRBD1	-	TRBV6-5	17
TGTGCCAGCAGCCAGAAAGCAGGGGATGAGCAGTTCTTC	CASSQKAGDEQFF	TRBJ2-1	-	many	TRBV3-1	13
TGCGCCAGCAGCATTACAGGGTCTGGGGAGACCCAGTACTTC	CASSITGSGETQYF	TRBJ2-5	-	few	TRBV5-1	14
TGCGCCAGCAGCAGGGAGACGGGGGCCAATGAGCAGTTCTTC	CASSRETGANEQFF	TRBJ2-1	-	many	TRBV5-1	14
TGTGCCACCAGTGATTCGGACAGGGAAGAGACCCAGTACTTC	CATSDSDREETQYF	TRBJ2-5	TRBD1	few	TRBV24-1	14
TGCGCCAGCAGCTTTGACGGAACCCAAGAGACCCAGTACTTC	CASSFDGTQETQYF	TRBJ2-5	-	-	TRBV5-1	14
TGCGCCAGCAGCCAAGATTGGCGCGGGGCCATCCACACTGAAGCTTTCTTT	CASSQDWRGAIHTEAFF	TRBJ1-1	-	-	TRBV4-1	17